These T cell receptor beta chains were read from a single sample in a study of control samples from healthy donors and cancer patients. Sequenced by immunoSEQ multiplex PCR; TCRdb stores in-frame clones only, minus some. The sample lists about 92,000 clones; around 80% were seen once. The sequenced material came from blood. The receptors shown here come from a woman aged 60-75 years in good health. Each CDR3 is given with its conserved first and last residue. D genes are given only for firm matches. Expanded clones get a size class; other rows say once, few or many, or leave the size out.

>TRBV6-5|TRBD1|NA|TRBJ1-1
TGTGCCAGCAGTTCGCGACAGGGGATGAACACTGAAGCTTTCTTT
CASSSRQGMNTEAFF
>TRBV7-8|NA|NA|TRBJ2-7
TGTGCCAGCAGCCCCCGGAGGGAAGCTCGGGATGCGCAGTACTTC
CASSPRREARDAQYF
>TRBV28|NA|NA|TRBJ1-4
TGTGCCAGCAGTACAGCCCCAACTAATGAAAAACTGTTTTTT
CASSTAPTNEKLFF
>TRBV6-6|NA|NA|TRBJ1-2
TGTGCCAGCAGCCCGGGGGGGACTAACTATGGCTACACCTTC
CASSPGGTNYGYTF
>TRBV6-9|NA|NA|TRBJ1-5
TGTGCCAGCAGTTATGCGTCAGAGCATAGCAATCAGCCCCAGCATTTT
CASSYASEHSNQPQHF
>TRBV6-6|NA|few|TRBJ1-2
TGTGCCAGCAGTCGCGGACAGCCCGCCGATGGCTACACCTTC
CASSRGQPADGYTF
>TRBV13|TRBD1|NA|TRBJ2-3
TGTGCCAGCAGCATCCGACAGGGGCCGAACACAGATACGCAGTATTTT
CASSIRQGPNTDTQYF
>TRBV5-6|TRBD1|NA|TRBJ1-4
TGTGCCAGCAGCTTGCTCAGGGGGCTGGATGAAAAACTGTTTTTT
CASSLLRGLDEKLFF
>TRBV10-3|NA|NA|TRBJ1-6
TGTGCCATCAGTGAGTCAGGGAAGAGCCGGTCACCCCTCCACTTT
CAISESGKSRSPLHF
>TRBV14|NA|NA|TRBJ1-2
TGTGCCAGCAGCCAGGAAGCTGGATTGGTATATGGCTACACCTTC
CASSQEAGLVYGYTF
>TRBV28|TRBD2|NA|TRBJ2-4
TGTGCCAGCAGTTTTACTAGCGGGAGCGGGAACATTCAGTACTTC
CASSFTSGSGNIQYF
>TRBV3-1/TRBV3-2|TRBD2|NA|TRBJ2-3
TGTGCCAGCAGCCCTGGTACTAGCGGGAGCGCAGATACGCAGTATTTT
CASSPGTSGSADTQYF
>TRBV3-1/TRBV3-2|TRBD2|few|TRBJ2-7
TGTGCCAGCAGCCAGGGGGAGGGTGTGCAGTACTTC
CASSQGEGVQYF
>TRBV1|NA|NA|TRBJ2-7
TGCACCAGCAGACCCTCCCGGGACACCTCCTCCTACGAGCAGTACTTC
CTSRPSRDTSSYEQYF
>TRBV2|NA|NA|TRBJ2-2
TGTGCCAGCAGCGCCCGGGGGCGTTTGAATCCCGGGGAGCTGTTTTTT
CASSARGRLNPGELFF
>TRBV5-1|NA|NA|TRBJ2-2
TGCGCCAGCTGTTTCAGGGGGGTGAACACCGGGGAGCTGTTTTTT
CASCFRGVNTGELFF
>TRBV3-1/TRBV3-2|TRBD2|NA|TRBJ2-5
TGTGCCAGCAGCGGGTTCGGGGGGGAGACCCAGTACTTC
CASSGFGGETQYF
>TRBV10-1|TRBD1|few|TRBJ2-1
TGCGCCAGCAGTGAGTACCAGGGACAGGGACAGAATGAGCAGTTCTTC
CASSEYQGQGQNEQFF
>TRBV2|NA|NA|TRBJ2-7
TGTGCCAGCAGTGATCAGCCGCGCCCCTCCTACGAGCAGTACTTC
CASSDQPRPSYEQYF
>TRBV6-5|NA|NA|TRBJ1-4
TGTGCCAGCGACGAGGGAGGGGCAACTAATGAAAAACTGTTTTTT
CASDEGGATNEKLFF
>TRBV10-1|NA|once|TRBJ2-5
TGCGCCAGCGGCCAGACCCAAGAGACCCAGTACTTC
CASGQTQETQYF
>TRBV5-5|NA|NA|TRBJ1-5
TGTGCCAGCAGCTTGTTTCAAGGGAAGGATCAGCCCCAGCATTTT
CASSLFQGKDQPQHF
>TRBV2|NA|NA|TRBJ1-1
TGTGCCAGCACAAGATTGAACTCGAACACTGAAGCTTTCTTT
CASTRLNSNTEAFF
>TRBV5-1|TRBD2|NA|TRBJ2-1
TGCGCCAGCAGCTTGGAAGGGGAGGGCCCGGTAGGAGAGCAGTTCTTC
CASSLEGEGPVGEQFF
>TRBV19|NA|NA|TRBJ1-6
TGTGCCAGTAGTCGACGGGATAATTCACCCCTCCACTTT
CASSRRDNSPLHF
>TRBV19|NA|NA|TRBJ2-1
TGTGCCAGTAGTATAGATCGGGGTGATGAGCAGTTCTTC
CASSIDRGDEQFF
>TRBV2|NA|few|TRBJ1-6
TGTGCCAGCCGCCGGGTCACTAATTCACCCCTCCACTTT
CASRRVTNSPLHF
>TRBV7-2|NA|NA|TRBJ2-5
TGTGCCAGCACCCCCGGCGGGGCCCGAGGGACCCAGTACTTC
CASTPGGARGTQYF
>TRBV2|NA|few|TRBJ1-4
TGTGCCAGCAGTGGTCGGACGGTTAATGAAAAACTGTTTTTT
CASSGRTVNEKLFF
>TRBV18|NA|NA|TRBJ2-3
TGTGCCAGCTCACCCGGCACAGATACGCAGTATTTT
CASSPGTDTQYF
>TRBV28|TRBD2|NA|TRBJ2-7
TGTGCCAGCAGAACTAGCGGCTACGAGCAGTACTTC
CASRTSGYEQYF
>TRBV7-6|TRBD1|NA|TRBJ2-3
TGTGCCAGCAGCGAACACAGGGGGCGCAGCACAGATACGCAGTATTTT
CASSEHRGRSTDTQYF
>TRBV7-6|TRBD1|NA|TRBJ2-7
TGTGCCAGCAGCTTAGGGGCAGGGGGCGCGGGTTACGAGCAGTACTTC
CASSLGAGGAGYEQYF
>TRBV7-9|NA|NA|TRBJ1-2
TGTGCCAGCAGCCTGGACTATGGCTACACCTTC
CASSLDYGYTF
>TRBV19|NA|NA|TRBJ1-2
TGTGCCAGTAGTATTAAGGGTTCTGGCTACACCTTC
CASSIKGSGYTF
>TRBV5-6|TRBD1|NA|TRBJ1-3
TGTGCCAGCAGCCGACAGGGAGGAAACACCATATATTTT
CASSRQGGNTIYF
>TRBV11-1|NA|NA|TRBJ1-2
TGTGCCAGCAGCTCCGGGACGTTCGCGGGCCCTTGTGGCTACACCTTC
CASSSGTFAGPCGYTF
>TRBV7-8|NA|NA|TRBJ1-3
TGTGCCAGCAGCTCAGACCTGAGGGGAAACACCATATATTTT
CASSSDLRGNTIYF
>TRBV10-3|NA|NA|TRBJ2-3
TGTGCCATCAGTGATGGGCCCACAGATACGCAGTATTTT
CAISDGPTDTQYF
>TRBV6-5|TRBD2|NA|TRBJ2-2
TGTGCCAGCAGCTCACGGGAGGCCGGGGAGCTGTTTTTT
CASSSREAGELFF
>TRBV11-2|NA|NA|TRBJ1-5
TGTGCCAGCAGCTTAGAGGGGGGTAGCAATCAGCCCCAGCATTTT
CASSLEGGSNQPQHF
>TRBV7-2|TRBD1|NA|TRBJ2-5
TGTGCCAGCAGCCTGGGACAGGGAGAGACCCAGTACTTC
CASSLGQGETQYF
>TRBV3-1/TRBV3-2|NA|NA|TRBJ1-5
TGTGCCAGCAGCCATGGTGGGAATCAGCCCCAGCATTTT
CASSHGGNQPQHF
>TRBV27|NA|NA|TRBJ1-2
TGTGCCAGCAGTTTTAGGGCGGTTAACTATGGCTACACCTTC
CASSFRAVNYGYTF
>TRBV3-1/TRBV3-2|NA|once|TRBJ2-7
TGTGCCAGCAGCCAAGCCCGCAGTAACGAGCAGTACTTC
CASSQARSNEQYF
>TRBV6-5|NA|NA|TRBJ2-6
TGTGCCAGCAGGAAACTCACCTCTGGGGCCAACGTCCTGACTTTC
CASRKLTSGANVLTF
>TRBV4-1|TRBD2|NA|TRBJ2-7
TGCGCCAGCAGCCAGGGGACTAGCGGGGCTCCTTCCTACGAGCAGTACTTC
CASSQGTSGAPSYEQYF
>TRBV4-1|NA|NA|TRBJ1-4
TGCGCCAGCAGCCCGACTCCGCAGAATAATGAAAAACTGTTTTTT
CASSPTPQNNEKLFF
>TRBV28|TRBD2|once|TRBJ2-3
TGTGCCAGCAGTCGATCGGCTAGCGGTACAGATACGCAGTATTTT
CASSRSASGTDTQYF
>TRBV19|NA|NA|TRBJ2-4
TGTGCCAGTAGTAACGGGAATAGCGGCTTTTTTGGAAACATTCAGTACTTC
CASSNGNSGFFGNIQYF
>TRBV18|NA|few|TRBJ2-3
TGTGCCAGCTCACCTGGGCTAGGGGAGGCGCAGTATTTT
CASSPGLGEAQYF